The 15 T cell receptor beta chains in this list originate from one sample, sequenced in a study of Ad26.COV2.S vaccination and SARS-CoV-2 variants. Treatment of the sample: about 20 received Ad26.COV2.S at low or high dose, single or two shots; about 5 received placebo; per-sample allocation not given. The study sampled participants on day 63 after the first vaccine or placebo injection. This table comes from immunoSEQ multiplex PCR, and its TCRdb copy is limited to in-frame clones, with some not included. The sample lists 200,000 to 250,000 clones; around 89% were seen once. The specimen comprised peripheral blood, sampled in a trial of Ad26.COV2.S vaccine versus placebo. These receptors all come from a person aged 18-60 years who received the Ad26.COV2.S COVID-19 vaccine or a placebo.

V usage is TRBV19 and J usage is TRBJ1-5; D might be TRBD1 (5 bases). The V end lost 3 bases, the J end lost 0 bases, and 15 bases lay between the germline ends. The CDR3 is made up of 17 amino acids. Germline CDR1 is LNHDA and CDR2 is SQIVND (reference sequence). The CDR3, as DNA: TGTGCCAGTAGTATGAAGGGGACCCTCTATAGCAATCAGCCCCAGCATTTT. Residues: CASSMKGTLYSNQPQHF.

The rearrangement links TRBV30 to TRBJ1-2, with 11 bases aligning to TRBD1. The CDR3 totals 13 residues. V lost 4 bases to trimming and J lost 7 bases; unmatched junction nucleotides: 5. Germline CDR1 reads GTSNPN; CDR2 reads SVGIG (reference sequence). CDR3 in amino acids: CAWNGQGASGYTF. Here the CDR3 DNA reads TGTGCCTGGAACGGACAGGGGGCGTCTGGCTACACCTTC.

V usage is TRBV2 and J usage is TRBJ2-3; 11 bases map to TRBD2. This CDR3 has 14 residues. The junction had 9 bases not matched to a gene; V was cut back by 10 bases and J by 6 bases. Germline loops: CDR1 SNHLY, CDR2 FYNNEI. The CDR3 DNA reads TGTGCCATCGCACTAGCGGGAGTTCACGATACGCAGTATTTT. This codes for CAIALAGVHDTQYF. Drawing the rest from reference TRBV2 and TRBJ2-3, the complete variable domain is EPEVTQTPSHQVTQMGQEVILRCVPISNHLYFYWYRQILGQKVEFLVSFYNNEISEKSEIFDDQFSVERPDGSNFTLKIRSTKLEDSAMYFCAIALAGVHDTQYFGPGTRLTVL.

The rearrangement links TRBV12-3 or TRBV12-4 to TRBJ1-1; no reliable D call. Trimming pared 6 bases from V and 1 base from J, leaving 6 bases between. The CDR3 loop spans 12 amino acids. CDR3 DNA: TGTGCCAGCAGCGGGGAGAACACTGAAGCTTTCTTT. The encoded protein is CASSGENTEAFF.

The J gene is TRBJ2-3, the V gene TRBV6-5, with D unclear. Germline assignment: CDR1 MNHEY and CDR2 SVGAGI. The CDR3 consists of 15 residues. The V end lost 0 bases, the J end lost 2 bases, and 9 bases lay between the germline ends. The CDR3 DNA reads TGTGCCAGCAGTTACTCAGAACTTTCCACAGATACGCAGTATTTT. This translates into CASSYSELSTDTQYF.

The rearrangement links TRBV18 to TRBJ2-5; no clear D. The CDR3 loop spans 11 amino acids. V shed 4 bases and J shed 2 bases, with 2 bases lying between them. Germline V gene data show CDR1 as KGHSH and CDR2 as LQKENI. CDR3 DNA: TGTGCCAGCTCACGGCAAGAGACCCAGTACTTC. Translated: CASSRQETQYF.

This clone turned up a few times. This chain uses TRBV6-4 with TRBJ2-1; the match to TRBD2 covers 10 bases. V gave up 7 bases and J gave up 8 bases; unmatched junction bases: 17. Germline V CDR1 and CDR2: MRHNA, SNTAGT. There are 17 residues in the CDR3. The CDR3 is CASTLSRRTSGAHEQFF. The CDR3 DNA sequence: TGTGCCAGCACCTTATCCCGCCGGACTAGCGGAGCCCATGAGCAGTTCTTC.

This rearrangement joins TRBV5-6 to TRBJ2-2; 15 nucleotides line up with TRBD2. CDR3 length: 17 amino acids. Trimming removed 4 bases from V and 4 bases from J; junction bases left unmatched: 5. The germline CDR1 and CDR2 sequences are SGHDT and YYEEEE. CDR3 in DNA: TGTGCCAGCAGCCTGGGACTAGCGGGGGGTACCACCGGGGAGCTGTTTTTT. It is translated as CASSLGLAGGTTGELFF.

The chain couples TRBV5-1 to TRBJ2-5; tentatively, D is TRBD1 or TRBD2 (7 bases each). Germline-derived CDR1 and CDR2 are SGHRS and YFSETQ. Trimming removed 4 bases from V and 5 bases from J, with 15 bases in between. This CDR3 spans 14 amino acids. CDR3 protein: CASSGRGLGETQYF. For the CDR3, the DNA is TGCGCCAGCAGCGGGAGGGGGCTTGGCGAGACCCAGTACTTC.

The chain joins TRBV30 to TRBJ1-6; tentatively, D is TRBD1 (5 bases). This CDR3 region has 15 residues. From germline, CDR1 is GTSNPN and CDR2 SVGIG (reference sequence). V lost 3 bases and J lost 4, with 13 bases in between. The CDR3 nucleotides are TGTGCCTGGAGCACCGGGACCGAGTATAATTCACCCCTCCACTTT. This gives the protein CAWSTGTEYNSPLHF.

The J gene is TRBJ1-2, the V gene TRBV28; D is unclear. This CDR3 region has 12 residues. Per the germline V gene, CDR1 is MDHEN and CDR2 is SYDVKM. Trimming pared 7 bases from V and 2 bases from J, leaving 8 bases between. CDR3 coding DNA: TGTGCCAGCAAGACCCTGAACTATGGCTACACCTTC. Its protein is CASKTLNYGYTF.

The chain carries TRBV28 and TRBJ1-1; TRBD1 matches at 8 bases. This CDR3 contains 14 residues. From germline, CDR1 is MDHEN and CDR2 SYDVKM. V lost 5 bases and J lost 5; bases outside the gene matches: 7. The CDR3 DNA reads as TGTGCCAGCAGTCTACAGGGGGTTGAGACTGAAGCTTTCTTT. Translation gives CASSLQGVETEAFF.

V is TRBV7-9 and J is TRBJ1-2; 9 positions agree with TRBD1. V lost 3 bases and J lost 4; bases outside the gene matches: 9. CDR3 length: 16 amino acids. The V gene's germline CDR1 is SEHNR and CDR2 FQNEAQ (reference sequence). DNA of the CDR3: TGTGCCAGCAGCTTCAATACAGGGGGCCTCGTCTATGGCTACACCTTC. Translating it yields CASSFNTGGLVYGYTF.

The chain combines TRBV9 with TRBJ2-3; 8 nucleotides agree with TRBD2. The CDR3 is made up of 14 amino acids. Germline lookup yields CDR1 SGDLS and CDR2 YYNGEE. Trimming cost V 3 bases and J 14 bases; bases outside gene matches: 14. The CDR3 nucleotides read TGTGCCAGCAGCGGGACTAGCCCCTCCCGAGCCCGGTATTTT. Translating it yields CASSGTSPSRARYF. Drawing the rest from reference TRBV9 and TRBJ2-3, the complete variable domain is DSGVTQTPKHLITATGQRVTLRCSPRSGDLSVYWYQQSLDQGLQFLIQYYNGEERAKGNILERFSAQQFPDLHSELNLSSLELGDSALYFCASSGTSPSRARYFGPGTRLTVL.

This clone was seen a single time. The rearrangement joins TRBV15 to TRBJ2-5, with 7 bases aligning to TRBD1. The CDR3 extends over 15 amino acids. The V gene's germline CDR1 is LNHNV and CDR2 YYDKDF (reference sequence). V dropped 2 bases and J dropped 3; count of bases not matched to a gene: 6. CDR3 in amino acids: CATSRPGTAKETQYF. CDR3 in DNA: TGTGCCACCAGCAGACCTGGGACAGCCAAAGAGACCCAGTACTTC.